This is a list of T cell receptor beta chains from one sample in a study of blood T cell repertoires in COVID-19. Repertoires were generated with immunoSEQ multiplex PCR, while TCRdb's copy carries only in-frame clones and drops some. The data contain roughly 260,000 clones, 87% of them singletons. Sample: PBMCs or T cells enriched from blood (not recorded which). Source of these receptors: a woman aged 25 to 39 with acute COVID-19. Both conserved end residues are part of each CDR3. The D gene is left open where the match is weak. Only part of the rows carry a size: once, few, many, or a class if the clone is expanded.

d_call | j_call | v_call | clone_size | cdr3_aa | cdr3_nt
NA | TRBJ2-7 | TRBV3-1/TRBV3-2 | NA | CASSQEGEGGYTYEQYF | TGTGCCAGCAGCCAAGAAGGGGAGGGGGGCTATACCTACGAGCAGTACTTC
NA | TRBJ1-5 | TRBV10-3 | NA | CAGNRDLNQPQHF | TGTGCCGGCAACAGGGACCTAAATCAGCCCCAGCATTTT
NA | TRBJ2-7 | TRBV7-9 | once | CASSADGSYEQYF | TGTGCCAGCAGCGCGGACGGGAGCTACGAGCAGTACTTC
TRBD1 | TRBJ1-2 | TRBV19 | NA | CASSSSDRGLSYGYTF | TGTGCCAGTAGTTCCTCCGACAGGGGGCTTAGCTATGGCTACACCTTC
TRBD2 | TRBJ2-5 | TRBV2 | NA | CASSVASGGAGETQYF | TGTGCCAGCAGTGTGGCCAGCGGGGGGGCGGGAGAGACCCAGTACTTC
TRBD2 | TRBJ2-7 | TRBV25-1 | NA | CASGLAGAYEQYF | TGTGCCAGTGGCCTAGCGGGAGCCTACGAGCAGTACTTC
NA | TRBJ2-7 | TRBV28 | NA | CASSLVGGYEQYF | TGTGCCAGCAGTTTAGTAGGGGGCTACGAGCAGTACTTC
TRBD1 | TRBJ2-5 | TRBV7-9 | NA | CASSFSLTGGGETQYF | TGTGCCAGCAGCTTCTCGCTCACAGGGGGCGGGGAGACCCAGTACTTC
NA | TRBJ2-5 | TRBV28 | NA | CASSPHPGWVETQYF | TGTGCCAGCAGTCCTCACCCGGGTTGGGTCGAGACCCAGTACTTC
TRBD1 | TRBJ2-7 | TRBV5-1 | once | CASSSDRGPTYEQYF | TGCGCCAGCAGCTCAGACAGGGGGCCCACCTACGAGCAGTACTTC
NA | TRBJ2-6 | TRBV2 | NA | CASRGWGAGSGANVLTF | TGTGCCAGCAGGGGATGGGGAGCCGGCTCTGGGGCCAACGTCCTGACTTTC
TRBD1 | TRBJ1-4 | TRBV27 | few | CASSLLGQGEKLFF | TGTGCCAGCAGTTTATTGGGACAGGGGGAAAAACTGTTTTTT
TRBD2 | TRBJ2-2 | TRBV5-1 | NA | CASSLNPAGGNPNTGELFF | TGCGCCAGCAGCTTGAACCCAGCGGGGGGAAACCCGAACACCGGGGAGCTGTTTTTT
NA | TRBJ1-1 | TRBV29-1 | NA | CSPTGPAGTEAFF | TGCAGCCCGACAGGACCGGCGGGCACTGAAGCTTTCTTT
TRBD1 | TRBJ2-3 | TRBV7-9 | NA | CASSKTGATDTQYF | TGTGCCAGCAGCAAAACAGGGGCCACAGATACGCAGTATTTT
TRBD2 | TRBJ2-1 | TRBV12-3/TRBV12-4 | NA | CASSPLAGIEQFF | TGTGCCAGCAGCCCTCTAGCGGGCATAGAGCAGTTCTTC
NA | TRBJ1-2 | TRBV6-5 | NA | CASSSDRRTVGQQF | TGTGCCAGCAGTTCCGATAGACGGACAGTCGGCCAACAGTTC
TRBD1 | TRBJ1-5 | TRBV2 | NA | CATRQGRGNQPQHF | TGTGCCACCAGACAGGGAAGGGGCAATCAGCCCCAGCATTTT
NA | TRBJ2-1 | TRBV28 | NA | CASSYHGKRVNNEQFF | TGTGCCAGCAGTTACCACGGGAAGCGGGTAAACAATGAGCAGTTCTTC
TRBD2 | TRBJ2-1 | TRBV5-6 | NA | CASSWQGGGRFNEQFF | TGTGCCAGCAGCTGGCAGGGCGGCGGGAGGTTTAATGAGCAGTTCTTC
NA | TRBJ2-5 | TRBV6-6 | NA | CASSYIGGQETQYF | TGTGCCAGCAGTTACATAGGCGGGCAAGAGACCCAGTACTTC
NA | TRBJ2-7 | TRBV7-8 | NA | CASSRGWGRRPPGEQYF | TGTGCCAGCAGCCGGGGGTGGGGTAGACGGCCACCGGGGGAGCAGTACTTC
NA | TRBJ1-1 | TRBV28 | NA | CASRPLDSQNTEAFF | TGTGCCAGCAGGCCCTTGGACAGCCAGAACACTGAAGCTTTCTTT
NA | TRBJ2-6 | TRBV2 | NA | CASSEGGAGANVLTF | TGTGCCAGCAGTGAAGGGGGGGCTGGGGCCAACGTCCTGACTTTC
TRBD2 | TRBJ2-1 | TRBV6-1 | few | CASSEVASGGKNYNEQFF | TGTGCCAGCAGTGAAGTGGCTAGCGGGGGAAAGAACTACAATGAGCAGTTCTTC
TRBD2 | TRBJ2-5 | TRBV10-3 | NA | CAISEPPGTRETQYF | TGTGCCATCAGTGAGCCGCCCGGGACTAGGGAGACCCAGTACTTC